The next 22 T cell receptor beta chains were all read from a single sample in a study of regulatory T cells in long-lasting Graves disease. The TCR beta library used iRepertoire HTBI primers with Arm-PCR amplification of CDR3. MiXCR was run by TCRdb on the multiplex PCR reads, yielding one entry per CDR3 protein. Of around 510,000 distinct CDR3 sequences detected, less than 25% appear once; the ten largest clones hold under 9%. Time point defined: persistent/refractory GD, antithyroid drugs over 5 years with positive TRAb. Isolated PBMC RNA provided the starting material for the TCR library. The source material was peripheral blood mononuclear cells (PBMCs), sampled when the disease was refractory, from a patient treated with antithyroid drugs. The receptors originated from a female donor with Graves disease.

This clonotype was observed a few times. The CDR3 DNA reads as TGCAGTGCTAGGCCCGGTGGGGGGGAGTACTATGGCTACACCTTC. Translation gives CSARPGGGEYYGYTF. The rearrangement links TRBV20-1 to TRBJ1-2, with D possibly matching TRBD1 (5 bases). The V and J ends lost 3 bases and 3 bases respectively, with 17 bases between them. The CDR3 covers 15 residues. Germline values: CDR1 DFQATT, CDR2 SNEGSKA (reference sequence).

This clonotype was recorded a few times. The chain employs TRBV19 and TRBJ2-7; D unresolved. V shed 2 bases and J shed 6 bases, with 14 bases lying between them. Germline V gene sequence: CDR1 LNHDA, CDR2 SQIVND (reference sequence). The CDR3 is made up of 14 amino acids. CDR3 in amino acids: CASSIRAGGSEQYF. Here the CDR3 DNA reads TGTGCCAGTAGTATACGGGCCGGCGGAAGCGAGCAGTACTTC.

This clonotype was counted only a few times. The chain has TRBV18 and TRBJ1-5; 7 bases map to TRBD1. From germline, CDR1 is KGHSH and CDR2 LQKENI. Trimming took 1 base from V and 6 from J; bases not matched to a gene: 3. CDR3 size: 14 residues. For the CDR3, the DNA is TGTGCCAGCTCACCACAGGGGGCCGGTCAGCCCCAGCATTTT. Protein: CASSPQGAGQPQHF.

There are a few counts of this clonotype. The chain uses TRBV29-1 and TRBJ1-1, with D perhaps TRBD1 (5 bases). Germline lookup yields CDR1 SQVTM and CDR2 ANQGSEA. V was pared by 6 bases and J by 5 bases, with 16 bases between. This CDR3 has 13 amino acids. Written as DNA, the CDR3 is TGCAGCGTCCAAGGGGTTTCAGCAACTGAAGCTTTCTTT. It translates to CSVQGVSATEAFF.

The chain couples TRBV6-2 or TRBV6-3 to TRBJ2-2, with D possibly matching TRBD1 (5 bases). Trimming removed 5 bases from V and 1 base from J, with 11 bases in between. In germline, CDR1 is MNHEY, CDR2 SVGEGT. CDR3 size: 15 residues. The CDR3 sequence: CASSIQDMNTGELFF. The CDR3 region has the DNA TGTGCCAGCAGTATACAGGACATGAACACCGGGGAGCTGTTTTTT.

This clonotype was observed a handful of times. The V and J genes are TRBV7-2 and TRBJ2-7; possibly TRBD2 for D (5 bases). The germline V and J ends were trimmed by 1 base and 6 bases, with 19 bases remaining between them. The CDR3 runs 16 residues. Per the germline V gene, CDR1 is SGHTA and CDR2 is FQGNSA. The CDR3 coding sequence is TGTGCCAGCAGCTTAGGATGGATCGGACTCTTTTCCGAGCAGTACTTC. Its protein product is CASSLGWIGLFSEQYF.

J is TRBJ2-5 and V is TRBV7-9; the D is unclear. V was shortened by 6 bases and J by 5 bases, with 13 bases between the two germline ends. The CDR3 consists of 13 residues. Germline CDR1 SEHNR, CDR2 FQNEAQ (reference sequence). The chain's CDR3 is CASSSVTRETQYF. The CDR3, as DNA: TGTGCCAGCAGTTCTGTGACCCGGGAGACCCAGTACTTC. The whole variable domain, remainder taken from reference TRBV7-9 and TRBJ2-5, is DTGVSQNPRHKITKRGQNVTFRCDPISEHNRLYWYRQTLGQGPEFLTYFQNEAQLEKSRLLSDRFSAERPKGSFSTLEIQRTEQGDSAMYLCASSSVTRETQYFGPGTRLLVL.

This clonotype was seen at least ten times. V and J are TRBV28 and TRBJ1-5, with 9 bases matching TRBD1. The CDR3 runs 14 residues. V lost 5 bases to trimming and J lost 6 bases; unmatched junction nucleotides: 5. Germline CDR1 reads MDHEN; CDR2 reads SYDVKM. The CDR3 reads CASSLRTGVQPQHF. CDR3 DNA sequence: TGTGCCAGCAGTCTCCGGACAGGGGTTCAGCCCCAGCATTTT.

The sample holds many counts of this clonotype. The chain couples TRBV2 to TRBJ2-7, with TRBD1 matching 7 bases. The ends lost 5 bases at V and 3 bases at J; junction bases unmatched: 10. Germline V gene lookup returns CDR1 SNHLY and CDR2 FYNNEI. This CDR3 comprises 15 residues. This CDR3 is CASSKGQDLGYEQYF. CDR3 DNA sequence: TGTGCCAGCAGTAAAGGACAGGATTTGGGCTACGAGCAGTACTTC.

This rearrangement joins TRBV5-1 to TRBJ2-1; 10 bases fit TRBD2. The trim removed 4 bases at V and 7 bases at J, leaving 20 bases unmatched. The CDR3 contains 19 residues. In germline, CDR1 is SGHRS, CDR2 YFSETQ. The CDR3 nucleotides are TGCGCCAGCAGCCGCTATCCGTCTGGGAGCGGGAGGGCCCCTAATGAGCAGTTCTTC. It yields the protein CASSRYPSGSGRAPNEQFF.

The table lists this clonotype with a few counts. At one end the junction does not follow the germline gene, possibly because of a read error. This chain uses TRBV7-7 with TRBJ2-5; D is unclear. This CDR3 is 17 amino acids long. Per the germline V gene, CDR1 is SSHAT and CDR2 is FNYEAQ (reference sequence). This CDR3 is CASSLGSKTDLKETQYF. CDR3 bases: TGTGCTAGCAGCTTAGGCTCAAAGACTGACCTCAAAGAGACCCAGTACTTC.

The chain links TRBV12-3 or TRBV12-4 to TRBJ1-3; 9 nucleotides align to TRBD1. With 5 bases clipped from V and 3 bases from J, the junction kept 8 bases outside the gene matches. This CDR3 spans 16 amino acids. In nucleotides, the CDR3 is TGTGCCAGCAGTCCAAAGACAGGGGGTATTGGAAACACCATATATTTT. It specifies CASSPKTGGIGNTIYF.

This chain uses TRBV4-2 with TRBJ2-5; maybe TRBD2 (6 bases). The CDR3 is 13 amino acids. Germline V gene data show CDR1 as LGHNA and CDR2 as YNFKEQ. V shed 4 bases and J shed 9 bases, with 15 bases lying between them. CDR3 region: CASSPQEGTAQYF. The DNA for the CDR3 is TGTGCCAGCAGCCCCCAGGAGGGGACGGCCCAGTACTTC.

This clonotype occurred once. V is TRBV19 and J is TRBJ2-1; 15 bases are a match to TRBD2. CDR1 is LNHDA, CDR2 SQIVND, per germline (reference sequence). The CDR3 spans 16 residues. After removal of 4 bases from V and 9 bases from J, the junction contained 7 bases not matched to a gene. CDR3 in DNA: TGTGCCAGTAGTACTACCGGGACTAGCGGGAGGTCTGAGCAGTTCTTC. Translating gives CASSTTGTSGRSEQFF.

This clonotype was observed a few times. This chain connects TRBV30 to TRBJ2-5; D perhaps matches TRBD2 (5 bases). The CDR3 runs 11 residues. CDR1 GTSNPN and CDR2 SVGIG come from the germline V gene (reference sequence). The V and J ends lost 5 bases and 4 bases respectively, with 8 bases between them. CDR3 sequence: CAWAGRETQYF. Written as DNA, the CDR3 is TGTGCCTGGGCGGGCAGAGAGACCCAGTACTTC. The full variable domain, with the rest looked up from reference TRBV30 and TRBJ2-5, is SQTIHQWPATLVQPVGSPLSLECTVEGTSNPNLYWYRQAAGRGLQLLFYSVGIGQISSEVPQNLSASRPQDRQFILSSKKLLLSDSGFYLCAWAGRETQYFGPGTRLLVL.

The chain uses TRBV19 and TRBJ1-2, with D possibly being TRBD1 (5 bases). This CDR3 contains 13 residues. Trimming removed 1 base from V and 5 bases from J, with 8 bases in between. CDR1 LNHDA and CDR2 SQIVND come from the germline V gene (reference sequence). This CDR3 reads CASSIAQGYGYTF. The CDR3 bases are TGTGCCAGTAGTATAGCCCAGGGTTATGGCTACACCTTC.

DNA for the CDR3: TGTGCCAGCAGCTTAGATTGGCGGTACTCTGGGGCCAACGTCCTGACTTTC. Its translation: CASSLDWRYSGANVLTF. The chain has TRBV11-2 and TRBJ2-6; D gene ambiguous. The CDR3 sequence is 17 residues long. The ends were cut back, 0 bases at V and 0 bases at J, with 9 bases in the middle. In germline, CDR1 is SGHAT, CDR2 FQNNGV.

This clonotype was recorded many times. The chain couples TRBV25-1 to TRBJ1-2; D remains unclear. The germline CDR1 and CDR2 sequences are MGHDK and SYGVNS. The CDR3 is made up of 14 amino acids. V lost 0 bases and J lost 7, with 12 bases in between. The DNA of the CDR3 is TGTGCCAGCAGTGAATACAATGTTGGTCTTGGCTACACCTTC. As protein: CASSEYNVGLGYTF.

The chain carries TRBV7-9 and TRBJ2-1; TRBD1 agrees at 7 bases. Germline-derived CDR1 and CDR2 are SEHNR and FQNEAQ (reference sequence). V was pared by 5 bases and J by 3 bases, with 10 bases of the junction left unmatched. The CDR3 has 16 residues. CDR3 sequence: CASSNGQASLYNEQFF. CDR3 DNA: TGTGCCAGCAGCAACGGACAGGCCTCCCTCTACAATGAGCAGTTCTTC. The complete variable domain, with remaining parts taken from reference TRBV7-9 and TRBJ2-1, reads DTGVSQNPRHKITKRGQNVTFRCDPISEHNRLYWYRQTLGQGPEFLTYFQNEAQLEKSRLLSDRFSAERPKGSFSTLEIQRTEQGDSAMYLCASSNGQASLYNEQFFGPGTRLTVL.

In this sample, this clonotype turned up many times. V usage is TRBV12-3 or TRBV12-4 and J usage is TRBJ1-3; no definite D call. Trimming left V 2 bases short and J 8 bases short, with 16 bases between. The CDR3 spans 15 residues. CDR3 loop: CASSLQVLAGDTIYF. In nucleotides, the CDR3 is TGTGCCAGCAGTTTACAGGTCCTGGCTGGGGACACCATATATTTT.

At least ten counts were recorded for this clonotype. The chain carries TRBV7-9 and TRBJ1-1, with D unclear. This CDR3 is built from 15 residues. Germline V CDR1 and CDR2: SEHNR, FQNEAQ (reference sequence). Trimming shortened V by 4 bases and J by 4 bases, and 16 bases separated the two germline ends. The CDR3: CASSSPAKGFTEAFF. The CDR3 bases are TGTGCCAGCAGCTCTCCCGCGAAGGGATTCACTGAAGCTTTCTTT. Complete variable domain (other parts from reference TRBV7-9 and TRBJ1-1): DTGVSQNPRHKITKRGQNVTFRCDPISEHNRLYWYRQTLGQGPEFLTYFQNEAQLEKSRLLSDRFSAERPKGSFSTLEIQRTEQGDSAMYLCASSSPAKGFTEAFFGQGTRLTVV.

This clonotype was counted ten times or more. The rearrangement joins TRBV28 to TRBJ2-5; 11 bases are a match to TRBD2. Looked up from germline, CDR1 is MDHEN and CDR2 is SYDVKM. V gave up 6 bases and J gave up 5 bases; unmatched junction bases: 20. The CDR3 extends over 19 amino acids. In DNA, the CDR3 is TGTGCCAGCAGCCCGCCGGACAGTTCCCCTACTAGCGGGAGTGAGACCCAGTACTTC. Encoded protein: CASSPPDSSPTSGSETQYF. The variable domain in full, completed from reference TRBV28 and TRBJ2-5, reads DVKVTQSSRYLVKRTGEKVFLECVQDMDHENMFWYRQDPGLGLRLIYFSYDVKMKEKGDIPEGYSVSREKKERFSLILESASTNQTSMYLCASSPPDSSPTSGSETQYFGPGTRLLVL.